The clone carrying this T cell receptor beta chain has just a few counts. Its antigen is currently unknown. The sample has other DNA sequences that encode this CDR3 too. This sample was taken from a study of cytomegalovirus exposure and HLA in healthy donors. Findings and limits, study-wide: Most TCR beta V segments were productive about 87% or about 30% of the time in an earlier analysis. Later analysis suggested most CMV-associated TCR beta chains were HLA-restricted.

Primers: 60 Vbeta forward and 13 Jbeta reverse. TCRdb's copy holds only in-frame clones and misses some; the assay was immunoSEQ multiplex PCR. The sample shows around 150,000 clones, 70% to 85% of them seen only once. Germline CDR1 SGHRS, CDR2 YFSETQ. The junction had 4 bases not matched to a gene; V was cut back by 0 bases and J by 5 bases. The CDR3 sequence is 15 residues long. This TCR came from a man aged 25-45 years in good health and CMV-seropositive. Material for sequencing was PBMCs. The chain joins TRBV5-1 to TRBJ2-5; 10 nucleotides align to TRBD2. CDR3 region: CASSLVASGGETQYF. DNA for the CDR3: TGCGCCAGCAGCTTGGTTGCTAGCGGGGGCGAGACCCAGTACTTC.